This TCR beta chain was documented in a study of cytomegalovirus exposure and HLA in healthy donors. Study-wide findings and caveats: Specificity of three CMV-associated chains for CMV antigens was verified in vitro. The authors listed approximately 150 TCR beta chains as cytomegalovirus-associated. Despite most TCR sequences being rare, some public TCRs occurred in many donors.

Turning to this clone: Its antigen is unidentified.

In germline, CDR1 is PRHDT, CDR2 FYEKMQ (reference sequence). The CDR3 has 14 amino acids. V lost 5 bases and J lost 6, with 14 bases in between. The PCR made use of 60 Vbeta and 13 Jbeta primers. The repertoire was sequenced with immunoSEQ multiplex PCR; TCRdb's copy has only in-frame clones and lacks some. This sample has roughly 150,000 clones, with around 82% found just once. The V call is TRBV13, the J call TRBJ2-1; no firm D call. The sequenced sample consisted of PBMCs. The sequence was collected from a woman aged 45-59 years in good health and CMV-seropositive. DNA of the CDR3: TGTGCCAGCAGCCCGAGGAACCTCGGCAATGAGCAGTTCTTC. Amino acids: CASSPRNLGNEQFF.